The 15 T cell receptor beta chains reported below all come from one sample, sequenced in a study of T-cell reconstitution after alpha-beta-depleted transplantation in children. Unique molecular identifiers were used in preparing the TCRbeta library. TCRdb redid the calling of the PCR reads with MiXCR, one entry per CDR3 protein. The sample consists of about 200,000 distinct CDR3 sequences, roughly 7% of them appearing once. This sample comprised PBMCs, obtained before TCRalphabeta/CD19-depleted stem cell transplant. Receptors originate from a boy aged 2 to 9 with acute lymphoblastic leukemia, due to receive a stem cell transplant.

Many counts were recorded for this clonotype. V usage is TRBV28 and J usage is TRBJ2-1, with 8 nucleotides matching TRBD1. CDR1 is MDHEN, CDR2 SYDVKM, per germline. This CDR3 comprises 14 residues. V lost 3 bases, J lost 4 bases, and 2 bases stayed unmatched. The CDR3 DNA reads TGTGCCAGCAGTTTTCAGGGGGCGTACAATGAGCAGTTCTTC. This encodes CASSFQGAYNEQFF.

V is TRBV19 and J is TRBJ2-5; 9 bases are shared with TRBD2. The junction had 12 bases not matched to a gene; V was cut back by 8 bases and J by 5 bases. The germline gives CDR1 LNHDA, CDR2 SQIVND (reference sequence). The CDR3 length is 15 residues. The CDR3 loop is CASRQGGLALETQYF. CDR3 nucleotides: TGTGCCAGTCGGCAAGGAGGACTAGCGCTGGAGACCCAGTACTTC.

This clonotype was detected ten times or more. This chain links TRBV20-1 with TRBJ2-7; 9 bases are a match to TRBD2. This CDR3 comprises 16 residues. The germline V gene encodes CDR1 DFQATT and CDR2 SNEGSKA (reference sequence). The junction had 12 bases not matched to a gene; V was cut back by 2 bases and J by 4 bases. The DNA of the CDR3 is TGCAGTGCTAGAACCCTACTAGCGGGTCTGGAGTACGAGCAGTACTTC. Protein: CSARTLLAGLEYEQYF.

The sample holds a few counts of this clonotype. The chain uses TRBV28 and TRBJ1-6; the D gene is possibly TRBD1 (5 bases). V was pared by 6 bases and J by 9 bases, with 18 bases between. The CDR3 is 15 amino acids. Germline CDR1 and CDR2: MDHEN and SYDVKM. The CDR3: CASRTPEGLGSPLHF. Written as DNA, the CDR3 is TGTGCCAGCAGAACCCCAGAGGGGCTTGGTTCACCCCTCCACTTT.

The rearrangement uses TRBV6-2 or TRBV6-3 and TRBJ2-1; D is unclear. Germline values: CDR1 MNHEY, CDR2 SVGEGT. V was trimmed by 3 bases and J by 0 bases, leaving 9 bases between them. This CDR3 contains 15 residues. The CDR3 loop reads CASSYRQSSYNEQFF. The CDR3 DNA sequence: TGTGCCAGCAGTTATAGGCAGAGCTCCTACAATGAGCAGTTCTTC.

Many counts were recorded for this clonotype. The chain carries TRBV3-1 and TRBJ2-3; 7 positions match TRBD1. Trimming removed 1 base from V and 2 bases from J; junction bases left unmatched: 3. The germline CDR1 and CDR2 sequences are LGHDT and YNNKEL (reference sequence). This CDR3 comprises 15 residues. The CDR3 here is CASSQAGQLTDTQYF. CDR3 DNA sequence: TGTGCCAGCAGCCAAGCGGGACAGCTCACAGATACGCAGTATTTT.

The chain employs TRBV6-2 or TRBV6-3 and TRBJ2-7; unclear D gene. Germline CDR1 is MNHEY and CDR2 is SVGEGT. The CDR3 has 14 amino acids. Trimming removed 4 bases from V and 6 bases from J, with 16 bases in between. CDR3 sequence reads: CASSLSLMMFEQYF. The CDR3 bases are TGTGCCAGCAGTTTGAGCCTAATGATGTTCGAGCAGTACTTC.

Many counts were recorded for this clonotype. The chain has TRBV28 and TRBJ2-1; TRBD1 is a possible D gene (6 bases). This CDR3 spans 12 amino acids. V was pared by 6 bases and J by 9 bases, with 12 bases between. Germline loops: CDR1 MDHEN, CDR2 SYDVKM. The CDR3: CASSNRDTEQFF. The CDR3 bases are TGTGCCAGCAGCAACCGGGACACTGAGCAGTTCTTC.

This clonotype has at least ten counts. The J gene is TRBJ2-7, the V gene TRBV28; 7 nucleotides align to TRBD1. Germline V lookup: CDR1 MDHEN, CDR2 SYDVKM. With V trimmed by 6 bases and J by 7 bases, 9 bases remained unmatched. CDR3 length: 13 amino acids. The CDR3 DNA is TGTGCCAGCAGAACGGCAGGGGGTTATGAGCAGTACTTC. This sequence encodes CASRTAGGYEQYF.

This clonotype was counted at least ten times. The V and J genes are TRBV20-1 and TRBJ2-1; TRBD2 might be the D (5 bases). This CDR3 spans 19 amino acids. Between the trimmed V and J ends, which lost 1 base and 5 bases, there was a span of 27 bases. Germline assignment: CDR1 DFQATT and CDR2 SNEGSKA (reference sequence). In DNA form, the CDR3 reads TGCAGTGCTAGAGGGCTAGCAAGGTCCGCTGAGAACGCTGACAATGAGCAGTTCTTC. It translates to CSARGLARSAENADNEQFF.

At least ten counts were recorded for this clonotype. The V and J genes are TRBV9 and TRBJ2-1; D gene unclear. V was trimmed by 3 bases and J by 1 base, leaving 8 bases between them. Per germline, CDR1 SGDLS and CDR2 YYNGEE. This CDR3 has 14 amino acids. As DNA, the CDR3 is TGTGCCAGCAGCGAAGGGATTTCCTACAATGAGCAGTTCTTC. It is translated as CASSEGISYNEQFF. The full variable domain, with the rest looked up from reference TRBV9 and TRBJ2-1, is DSGVTQTPKHLITATGQRVTLRCSPRSGDLSVYWYQQSLDQGLQFLIQYYNGEERAKGNILERFSAQQFPDLHSELNLSSLELGDSALYFCASSEGISYNEQFFGPGTRLTVL.

In this sample, this clonotype turned up a few times. The chain employs TRBV20-1 and TRBJ2-2; TRBD1 aligns across 7 bases. Germline V gene data show CDR1 as DFQATT and CDR2 as SNEGSKA (reference sequence). With 3 bases clipped from V and 3 bases from J, the junction kept 7 bases outside the gene matches. CDR3 size: 15 residues. The chain's CDR3 is CSASTTGTDTGELFF. The DNA of the CDR3 is TGCAGTGCTAGTACGACAGGGACAGACACCGGGGAGCTGTTTTTT.

Many counts were recorded for this clonotype. The V call is TRBV7-9, the J call TRBJ2-6; D remains ambiguous. Germline V gene data show CDR1 as SEHNR and CDR2 as FQNEAQ (reference sequence). Trimming left V 3 bases short and J 3 bases short, with 6 bases between. The CDR3 has 14 residues. This CDR3 is CASSLTFGANVLTF. CDR3 DNA sequence: TGTGCCAGCAGCTTGACATTTGGGGCCAACGTCCTGACTTTC.

This clonotype was found many times. V gene TRBV20-1 combines with J gene TRBJ1-3; 7 bases are a match to TRBD1. This CDR3 has 14 residues. Germline V gene lookup returns CDR1 DFQATT and CDR2 SNEGSKA (reference sequence). Unmatched junction bases numbered 4, after V lost 3 bases and J lost 2 bases. The CDR3 spells CSARATGAGNTIYF. The CDR3 nucleotides read TGCAGTGCTAGGGCCACAGGGGCTGGAAACACCATATATTTT.

This clonotype was seen ten or more times. The chain recombines TRBV28 with TRBJ2-3; possible D gene TRBD1, 6 bases. Per the germline V gene, CDR1 is MDHEN and CDR2 is SYDVKM. The V and J ends lost 6 bases and 0 bases respectively, with 10 bases between them. This CDR3 has 14 residues. CDR3: CASRDSLSTDTQYF. As DNA, the CDR3 is TGTGCCAGCAGGGACAGCCTCAGCACAGATACGCAGTATTTT.